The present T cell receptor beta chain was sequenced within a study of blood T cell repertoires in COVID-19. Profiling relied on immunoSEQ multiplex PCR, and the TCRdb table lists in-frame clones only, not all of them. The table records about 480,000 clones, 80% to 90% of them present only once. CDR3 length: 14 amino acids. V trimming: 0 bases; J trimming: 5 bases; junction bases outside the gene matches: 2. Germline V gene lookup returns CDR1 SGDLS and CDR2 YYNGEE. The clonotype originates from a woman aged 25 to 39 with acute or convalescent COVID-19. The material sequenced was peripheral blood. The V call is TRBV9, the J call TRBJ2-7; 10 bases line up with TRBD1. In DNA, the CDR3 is TGTGCCAGCAGCGTAGGGGACAGGGGTAACGAGCAGTACTTC. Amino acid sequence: CASSVGDRGNEQYF.